This T cell receptor beta chain was captured by sequencing in a study of T cell repertoires in cytomegalovirus infection. Whole-study context: Indications of both CMV infection and matching HLA type were provided by public TCR beta signatures. General study points: Summed frequency of shared TCR beta families picked out CMV carriers who also had the relevant HLA. HLA-C-restricted, CMV-specific TCR beta clonotypes were dominant ex vivo.

Points on this clonotype: Its antigen remains unknown.

TCRdb re-called the reads with MiXCR, one entry per CDR3 protein. In the table there are over 200,000 distinct CDR3 sequences, approximately 15% of which are singletons. Germline loops: CDR1 LNHDA, CDR2 SQIVND (reference sequence). This CDR3 spans 13 amino acids. V was trimmed by 8 bases and J by 0 bases, leaving 10 bases between them. The rearrangement links TRBV19 to TRBJ1-1; D uncertain. Sequencing was done on a sample of PBMCs. This receptor was obtained from a human donor in good health (CMV status not recorded). Some clones in this sample may be carry-over from other donors' samples. CDR3 protein: CASEGRLNTEAFF. CDR3 nucleotide sequence: TGTGCCAGTGAAGGGCGTTTGAACACTGAAGCTTTCTTT. The whole variable domain, filled in from reference TRBV19 and TRBJ1-1, reads DGGITQSPKYLFRKEGQNVTLSCEQNLNHDAMYWYRQDPGQGLRLIYYSQIVNDFQKGDIAEGYSVSREKKESFPLTVTSAQKNPTAFYLCASEGRLNTEAFFGQGTRLTVV.